This TCR beta chain derives from a study of blood T cell repertoires in COVID-19. Original analysis: Reference gene primer amplification in the assay estimated nucleated cell counts. Generated by immunoSEQ multiplex PCR, the TCRdb table keeps only in-frame clones and is missing some. V, J and clone size reflect that table, while D and trimming were determined from the DNA. The table lists 200,000 to 300,000 clones, roughly 81% of them singletons. Germline V gene data show CDR1 as LNHDA and CDR2 as SQIVND (reference sequence). Germline trimming cut 8 bases from V and 0 bases from J; bases unmatched to any gene: 9. The CDR3 has 15 residues.

Material: peripheral blood. The source is a woman aged 80 or older with COVID-19, enrolled during active disease. V usage is TRBV19 and J usage is TRBJ1-2, with 7 positions matching TRBD1. CDR3 protein: CASVKRQGANYGYTF. Written as DNA, the CDR3 is TGTGCCAGTGTCAAGCGGCAGGGGGCTAACTATGGCTACACCTTC. Complete variable domain (other parts from reference TRBV19 and TRBJ1-2): DGGITQSPKYLFRKEGQNVTLSCEQNLNHDAMYWYRQDPGQGLRLIYYSQIVNDFQKGDIAEGYSVSREKKESFPLTVTSAQKNPTAFYLCASVKRQGANYGYTFGSGTRLTVV.